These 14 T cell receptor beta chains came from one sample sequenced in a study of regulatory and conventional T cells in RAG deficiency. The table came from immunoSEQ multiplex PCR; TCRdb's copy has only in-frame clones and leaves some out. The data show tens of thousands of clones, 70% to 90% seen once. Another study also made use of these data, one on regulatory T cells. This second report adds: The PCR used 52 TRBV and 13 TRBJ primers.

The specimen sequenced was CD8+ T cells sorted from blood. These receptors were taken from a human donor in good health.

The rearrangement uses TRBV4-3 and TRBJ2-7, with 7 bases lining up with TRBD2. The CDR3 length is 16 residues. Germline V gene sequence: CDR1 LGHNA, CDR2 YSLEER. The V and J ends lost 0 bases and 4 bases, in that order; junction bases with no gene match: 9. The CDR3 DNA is TGCGCCAGCAGCCAAGATCTAGCGGAGACCCTTTACGAGCAGTACTTC. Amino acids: CASSQDLAETLYEQYF.

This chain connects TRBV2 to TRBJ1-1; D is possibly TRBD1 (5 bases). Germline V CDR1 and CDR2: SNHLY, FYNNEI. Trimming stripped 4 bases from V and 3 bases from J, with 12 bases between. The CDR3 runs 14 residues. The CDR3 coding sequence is TGTGCCAGCAGTGTTCGGGACGGCGACACTGAAGCTTTCTTT. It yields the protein CASSVRDGDTEAFF. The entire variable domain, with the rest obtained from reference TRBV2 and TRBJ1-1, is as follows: EPEVTQTPSHQVTQMGQEVILRCVPISNHLYFYWYRQILGQKVEFLVSFYNNEISEKSEIFDDQFSVERPDGSNFTLKIRSTKLEDSAMYFCASSVRDGDTEAFFGQGTRLTVV.

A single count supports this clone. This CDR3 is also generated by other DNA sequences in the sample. CDR3 sequence: CASSIGQGAYEQYF. CDR3 DNA sequence: TGTGCCAGTAGTATTGGACAGGGAGCCTACGAGCAGTACTTC. The rearrangement joins TRBV19 to TRBJ2-7, with 8 bases matching TRBD1. Losses at the gene ends were 3 bases for V and 2 bases for J; bases not matched to a gene: 3. The germline CDR1 and CDR2 sequences are LNHDA and SQIVND (reference sequence). The CDR3 is 14 amino acids.

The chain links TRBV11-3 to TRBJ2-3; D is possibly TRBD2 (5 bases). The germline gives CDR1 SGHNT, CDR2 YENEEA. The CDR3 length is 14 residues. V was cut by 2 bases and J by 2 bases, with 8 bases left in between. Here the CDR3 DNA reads TGTGCCAGCAGCTTACCGGGAACCACAGATACGCAGTATTTT. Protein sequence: CASSLPGTTDTQYF.

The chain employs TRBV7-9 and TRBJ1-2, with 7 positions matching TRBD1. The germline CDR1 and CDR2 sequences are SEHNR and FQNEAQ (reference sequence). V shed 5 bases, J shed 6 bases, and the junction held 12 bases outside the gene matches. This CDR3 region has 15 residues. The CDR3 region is CASSRSTGISDGYTF. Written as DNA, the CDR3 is TGTGCCAGCAGCAGATCGACAGGGATTTCGGATGGCTACACCTTC.

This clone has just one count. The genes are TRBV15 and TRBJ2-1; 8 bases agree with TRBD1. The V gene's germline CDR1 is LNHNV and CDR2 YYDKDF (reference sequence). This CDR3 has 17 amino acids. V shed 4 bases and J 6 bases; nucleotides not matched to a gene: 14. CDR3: CATSTFTQDRDSNEQFF. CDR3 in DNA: TGTGCCACCAGCACCTTCACCCAGGACAGGGACTCCAATGAGCAGTTCTTC.

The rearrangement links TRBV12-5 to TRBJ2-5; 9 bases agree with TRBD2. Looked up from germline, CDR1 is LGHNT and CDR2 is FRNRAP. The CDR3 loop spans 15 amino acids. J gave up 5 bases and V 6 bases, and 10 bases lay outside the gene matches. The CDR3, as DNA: TGTGCTAGTGGCCCTGCGGCGGGAGGGCCGGAGACCCAGTACTTC. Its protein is CASGPAAGGPETQYF. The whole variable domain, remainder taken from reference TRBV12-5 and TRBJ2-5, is DARVTQTPRHKVTEMGQEVTMRCQPILGHNTVFWYRQTMMQGLELLAYFRNRAPLDDSGMPKDRFSAEMPDATLATLKIQPSEPRDSAVYFCASGPAAGGPETQYFGPGTRLLVL.

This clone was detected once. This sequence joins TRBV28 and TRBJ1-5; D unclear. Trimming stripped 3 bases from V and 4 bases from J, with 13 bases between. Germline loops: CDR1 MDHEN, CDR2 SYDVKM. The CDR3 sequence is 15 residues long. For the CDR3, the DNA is TGTGCCAGCAGTTTTTTCCAGATGGGTAATCAGCCCCAGCATTTT. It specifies CASSFFQMGNQPQHF.

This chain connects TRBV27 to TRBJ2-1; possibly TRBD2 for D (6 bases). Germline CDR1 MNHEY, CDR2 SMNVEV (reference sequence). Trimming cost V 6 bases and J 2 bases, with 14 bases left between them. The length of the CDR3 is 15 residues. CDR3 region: CASRLGRGTYNEQFF. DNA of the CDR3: TGTGCCAGCAGACTCGGGAGAGGTACCTACAATGAGCAGTTCTTC.

The CDR3 DNA sequence: TGTGCCAGCCGGACAGGGAACGAGCAGTACTTC. This sequence encodes CASRTGNEQYF. The V gene is TRBV19, the J gene TRBJ2-7; 8 bases are a match to TRBD1. Germline CDR1 is LNHDA and CDR2 is SQIVND (reference sequence). CDR3 size: 11 residues. With V trimmed by 9 bases and J by 5 bases, 3 bases remained unmatched.

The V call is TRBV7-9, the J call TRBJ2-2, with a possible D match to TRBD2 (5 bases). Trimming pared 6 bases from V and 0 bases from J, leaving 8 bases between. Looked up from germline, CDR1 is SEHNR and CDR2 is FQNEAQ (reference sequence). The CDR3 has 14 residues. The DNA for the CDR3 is TGTGCCAGCAGTGGAGCGGCGAACACCGGGGAGCTGTTTTTT. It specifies CASSGAANTGELFF. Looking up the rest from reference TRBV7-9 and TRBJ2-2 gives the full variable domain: DTGVSQNPRHKITKRGQNVTFRCDPISEHNRLYWYRQTLGQGPEFLTYFQNEAQLEKSRLLSDRFSAERPKGSFSTLEIQRTEQGDSAMYLCASSGAANTGELFFGEGSRLTVL.

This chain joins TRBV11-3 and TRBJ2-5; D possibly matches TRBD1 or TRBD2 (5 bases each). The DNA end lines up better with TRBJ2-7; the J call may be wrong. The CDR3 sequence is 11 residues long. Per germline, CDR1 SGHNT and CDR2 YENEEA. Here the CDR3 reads CASSSGSEQYF. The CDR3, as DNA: TGTGCCAGCAGCTCAGGGAGCGAGCAGTACTTC.

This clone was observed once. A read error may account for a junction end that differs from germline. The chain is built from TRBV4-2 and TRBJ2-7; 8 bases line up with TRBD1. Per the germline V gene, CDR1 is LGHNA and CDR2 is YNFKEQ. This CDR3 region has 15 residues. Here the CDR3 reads CASSRTGGTSHEQYF. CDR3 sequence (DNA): TGTGCCAGCAGCCGAACAGGGGGAACCTCCCACGAGCAGTACTTC.

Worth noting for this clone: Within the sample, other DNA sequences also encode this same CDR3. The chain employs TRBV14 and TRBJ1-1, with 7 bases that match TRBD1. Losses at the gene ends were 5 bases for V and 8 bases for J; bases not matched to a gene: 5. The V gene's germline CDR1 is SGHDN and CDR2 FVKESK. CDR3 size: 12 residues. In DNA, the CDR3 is TGTGCCAGCAGCGTTTCGACAGGGGAAGCTTTCTTT. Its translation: CASSVSTGEAFF.